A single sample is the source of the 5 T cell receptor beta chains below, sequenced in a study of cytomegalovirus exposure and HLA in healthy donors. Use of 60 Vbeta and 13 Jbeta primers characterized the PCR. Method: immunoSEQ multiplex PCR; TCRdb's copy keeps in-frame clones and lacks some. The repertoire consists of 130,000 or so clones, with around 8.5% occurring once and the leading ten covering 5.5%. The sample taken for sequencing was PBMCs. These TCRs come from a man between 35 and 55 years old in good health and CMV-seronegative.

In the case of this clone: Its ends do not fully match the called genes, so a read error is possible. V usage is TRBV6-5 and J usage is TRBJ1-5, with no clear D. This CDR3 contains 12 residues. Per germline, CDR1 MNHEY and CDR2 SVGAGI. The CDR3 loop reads CAISESNQPQHF. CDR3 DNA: TGTGCCATCAGTGAGTCGAATCAGCCCCAGCATTTT.

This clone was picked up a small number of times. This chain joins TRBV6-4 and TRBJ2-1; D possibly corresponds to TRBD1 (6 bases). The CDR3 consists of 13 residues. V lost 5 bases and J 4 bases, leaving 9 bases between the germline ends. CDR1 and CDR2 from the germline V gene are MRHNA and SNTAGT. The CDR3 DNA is TGTGCCAGCAGTTCTGGACAGTACAATGAGCAGTTCTTC. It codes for CASSSGQYNEQFF.

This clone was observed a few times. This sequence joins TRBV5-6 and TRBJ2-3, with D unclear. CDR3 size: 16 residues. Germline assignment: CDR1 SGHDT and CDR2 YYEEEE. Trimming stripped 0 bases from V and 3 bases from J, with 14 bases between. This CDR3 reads CASSLVVSFGTDTQYF. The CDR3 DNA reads TGTGCCAGCAGCTTGGTTGTTAGCTTCGGAACAGATACGCAGTATTTT.

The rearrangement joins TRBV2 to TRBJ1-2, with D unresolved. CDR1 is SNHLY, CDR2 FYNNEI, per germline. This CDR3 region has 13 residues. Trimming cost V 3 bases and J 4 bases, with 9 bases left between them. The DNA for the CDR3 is TGTGCCAGCAGTGAGAGAACAGTCTATGGCTACACCTTC. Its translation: CASSERTVYGYTF.

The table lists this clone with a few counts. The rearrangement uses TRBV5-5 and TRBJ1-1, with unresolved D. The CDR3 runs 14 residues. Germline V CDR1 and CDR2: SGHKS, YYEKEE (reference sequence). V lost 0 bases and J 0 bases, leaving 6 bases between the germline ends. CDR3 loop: CASSLDYLNTEAFF. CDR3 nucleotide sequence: TGTGCCAGCAGCTTGGACTACTTGAACACTGAAGCTTTCTTT.